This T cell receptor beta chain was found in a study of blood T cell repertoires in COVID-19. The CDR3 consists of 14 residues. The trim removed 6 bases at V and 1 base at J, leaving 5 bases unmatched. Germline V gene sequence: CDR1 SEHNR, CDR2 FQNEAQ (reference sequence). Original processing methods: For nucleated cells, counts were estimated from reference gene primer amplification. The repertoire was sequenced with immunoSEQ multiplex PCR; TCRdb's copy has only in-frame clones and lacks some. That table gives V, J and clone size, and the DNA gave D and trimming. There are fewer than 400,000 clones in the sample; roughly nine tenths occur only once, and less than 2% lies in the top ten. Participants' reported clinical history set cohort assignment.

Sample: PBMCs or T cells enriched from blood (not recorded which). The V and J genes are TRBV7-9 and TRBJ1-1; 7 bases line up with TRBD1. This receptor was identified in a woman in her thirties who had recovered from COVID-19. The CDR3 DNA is TGTGCCAGCAGGACAGGGAGTAGGAACACTGAAGCTTTCTTT. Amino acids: CASRTGSRNTEAFF. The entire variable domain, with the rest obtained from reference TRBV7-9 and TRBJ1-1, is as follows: DTGVSQNPRHKITKRGQNVTFRCDPISEHNRLYWYRQTLGQGPEFLTYFQNEAQLEKSRLLSDRFSAERPKGSFSTLEIQRTEQGDSAMYLCASRTGSRNTEAFFGQGTRLTVV.